Sequencing of this TCR beta chain was carried out in a study of regulatory T cells in long-lasting Graves disease. The germline V gene has CDR1 MNHEY and CDR2 SMNVEV (reference sequence). There are 16 residues in the CDR3. Trimming shortened V by 0 bases and J by 13 bases, and 21 bases separated the two germline ends. In building TCR beta libraries, iRepertoire HTBI primers were used together with Arm-PCR of CDR3 regions. TCRdb reprocessed the multiplex PCR reads via MiXCR and lists one record per CDR3 protein. The repertoire holds hundreds of thousands of distinct CDR3 sequences, with 20% to 25% as singletons. This clonotype was observed a handful of times. Time point defined: persistent/refractory GD, antithyroid drugs over 5 years with positive TRAb. TCR sequences were obtained from RNA taken from PBMCs.

The chain couples TRBV27 to TRBJ1-4; D unclear. This specimen consisted of peripheral blood mononuclear cells (PBMCs), obtained when the disease was refractory, from a patient treated with antithyroid drugs. The sequence was obtained from a female donor with Graves disease. The CDR3 bases are TGTGCCAGCAGTTTATCCTCTACCGTGGGGTGGGATGGACTGTTTTTT. It codes for CASSLSSTVGWDGLFF. Variable domain in full (rest from reference TRBV27 and TRBJ1-4): EAQVTQNPRYLITVTGKKLTVTCSQNMNHEYMSWYRQDPGLGLRQIYYSMNVEVTDKGDVPEGYKVSRKEKRNFPLILESPSPNQTSLYFCASSLSSTVGWDGLFFGSGTQLSVL.